The 22 T cell receptor beta chains below all came from one sample that was sequenced in a study of blood T cells in healthy people across ages. Sample-barcoded 5' priming and a J-beta primer mix drove a second PCR of 7 to 11 cycles. TCRdb independently ran MiXCR on the 5' RACE reads; one entry per CDR3 protein. In the table there are 1,800,000 or so distinct CDR3 sequences, around 42% of which are singletons. The sample consisted of blood. The source is a human donor in good health.

The V call is TRBV7-6, the J call TRBJ2-3; D might be TRBD2 (5 bases). Germline V gene data show CDR1 as SGHVS and CDR2 as FNYEAQ. CDR3 length: 19 residues. The ends were cut back, 1 base at V and 1 base at J, with 21 bases in the middle. CDR3 in amino acids: CASSLDTRVHLTRTDTQYF. The CDR3 nucleotides read TGTGCCAGCAGCTTAGACACGCGGGTCCACCTCACCCGCACAGATACGCAGTATTTT.

The rearrangement joins TRBV10-3 to TRBJ1-5; no reliable D call. This CDR3 is 13 amino acids long. CDR1 is ENHRY, CDR2 SYGVKD, per germline. V dropped 7 bases and J dropped 3 bases, with 10 bases sitting between them. The CDR3 nucleotides read TGTGCCATCAACGGCGGAAACAATCAGCCCCAGCATTTT. Its translation is CAINGGNNQPQHF.

This sequence joins TRBV5-1 and TRBJ2-3, with TRBD1 identical over 7 bases. CDR3 size: 13 residues. After removal of 5 bases from V and 6 bases from J, the junction contained 6 bases not matched to a gene. The germline V gene has CDR1 SGHRS and CDR2 YFSETQ. The CDR3 sequence: CASSPTGKDTQYF. CDR3 nucleotides: TGCGCCAGCAGTCCGACAGGGAAGGATACGCAGTATTTT.

The chain joins TRBV20-1 to TRBJ1-1; D ambiguous. This CDR3 has 12 amino acids. In germline, CDR1 is DFQATT, CDR2 SNEGSKA (reference sequence). Trimming took 1 base from V and 8 from J, leaving 11 bases between them. The DNA for the CDR3 is TGCAGTGCTAGAGTGGTGCAGACAGAAGCTTTCTTT. This translates into CSARVVQTEAFF.

The genes are TRBV7-2 and TRBJ2-5; TRBD2 matches 14 bases. The germline CDR1 and CDR2 sequences are SGHTA and FQGNSA. The trim removed 1 base at V and 4 bases at J, leaving 8 bases unmatched. The CDR3 contains 18 residues. The CDR3 is CASSLGLAGGPVLETQYF. Here the CDR3 DNA reads TGTGCCAGCAGCTTAGGACTAGCGGGGGGGCCCGTGTTAGAGACCCAGTACTTC.

Regarding this clonotype: Possible read error: a much larger clone is one base away. CDR3 DNA: TGTGCCAGCAGCTCGACAGAGATTAACACCGGGGAGCTGTTTTTT. Translating gives CASSSTEINTGELFF. The V call is TRBV7-2, the J call TRBJ2-2, with D possibly TRBD1 on 5 matching bases. Per the germline V gene, CDR1 is SGHTA and CDR2 is FQGNSA. The length of the CDR3 is 15 residues. The V end was cut by 4 bases, the J end by 2 bases, with 11 bases between.

This clonotype has more than one count but fewer than ten. The chain carries TRBV25-1 and TRBJ2-1; D gene ambiguous. CDR1 is MGHDK, CDR2 SYGVNS, per germline. The CDR3 is 11 amino acids. Deletions cut 3 bases from V and 9 bases from J, with 6 bases between. The CDR3 protein is CASSDSGEQFF. The CDR3 DNA sequence: TGTGCCAGCAGTGATAGTGGTGAGCAGTTCTTC.

This clonotype was seen more than once but under ten times. This rearrangement joins TRBV7-2 to TRBJ2-5; D is uncertain. CDR1 is SGHTA, CDR2 FQGNSA, per germline. The CDR3 sequence is 15 residues long. Trimming shortened V by 4 bases and J by 5 bases, and 17 bases separated the two germline ends. CDR3 bases: TGTGCCAGCAGCTCCCCAGGTAGTCCTCGGGAGACCCAGTACTTC. It yields the protein CASSSPGSPRETQYF. The full variable domain, completed using reference TRBV7-2 and TRBJ2-5, is GAGVSQSPSNKVTEKGKDVELRCDPISGHTALYWYRQSLGQGLEFLIYFQGNSAPDKSGLPSDRFSAERTGGSVSTLTIQRTQQEDSAVYLCASSSPGSPRETQYFGPGTRLLVL.

A single count supports this clonotype. This sequence joins TRBV12-3 or TRBV12-4 and TRBJ2-3, with D tentatively TRBD2 (6 bases). The V end lost 7 bases, the J end lost 3 bases, and 14 bases lay between the germline ends. The CDR3 has 14 residues. The CDR3 loop is CASNKGRSTDTQYF. The CDR3 DNA is TGTGCCAGCAACAAGGGGAGGTCGACAGATACGCAGTATTTT.

Note on this clonotype: A much larger clone differs by one base, so this may be a read error. This chain connects TRBV28 to TRBJ1-5, with 7 bases identical to TRBD1. The V gene's germline CDR1 is MDHEN and CDR2 SYDVKM. V lost 6 bases to trimming and J lost 2 bases; unmatched junction nucleotides: 7. The CDR3 is made up of 15 amino acids. The CDR3 region is CASSPGQWGNQPQHF. DNA for the CDR3: TGTGCCAGCAGCCCGGGACAGTGGGGCAATCAGCCCCAGCATTTT.

The V call is TRBV28, the J call TRBJ2-7; TRBD2 is a possible D gene (5 bases). The CDR3 loop spans 14 amino acids. V gave up 2 bases and J gave up 10 bases, with 18 bases separating them. Germline V gene sequence: CDR1 MDHEN, CDR2 SYDVKM. CDR3 sequence (DNA): TGTGCCAGCAGTTTAAGCGGTGAAATGGGTACCCAGTACTTC. This translates into CASSLSGEMGTQYF.

This clonotype has only a few counts. This chain links TRBV20-1 with TRBJ1-5; D remains ambiguous. The germline V gene encodes CDR1 DFQATT and CDR2 SNEGSKA (reference sequence). V shed 6 bases and J shed 0 bases, with 9 bases lying between them. This CDR3 region has 13 residues. The DNA of the CDR3 is TGCAGTGCCGGGGAATATAGCAATCAGCCCCAGCATTTT. Residues: CSAGEYSNQPQHF.

The chain is built from TRBV20-1 and TRBJ1-1; perhaps TRBD1 as D (5 bases). Germline CDR1 and CDR2: DFQATT and SNEGSKA (reference sequence). The CDR3 has 19 amino acids. V was shortened by 0 bases and J by 0 bases, with 23 bases between the two germline ends. The CDR3 DNA reads TGCAGTGCTAGAGACCACCAATATCGGGACGGAGTAATGAACACTGAAGCTTTCTTT. Protein: CSARDHQYRDGVMNTEAFF.

This clonotype was counted at least ten times. The chain is built from TRBV7-3 and TRBJ2-3; 9 bases are a match to TRBD2. This CDR3 region has 14 residues. The germline CDR1 and CDR2 sequences are SGHTA and FQGTGA. With V trimmed by 4 bases and J by 1 base, 0 bases remained unmatched. CDR3 nucleotide sequence: TGTGCCAGCAGCTGGACTAGCGGCACAGATACGCAGTATTTT. It encodes CASSWTSGTDTQYF.

This clonotype was seen a few times. Germline and junction disagree at one end, which may indicate a read error. This chain links TRBV7-2 with TRBJ2-7; 9 bases agree with TRBD1. This CDR3 spans 16 amino acids. The germline gives CDR1 SGHTA, CDR2 FQGNSA. The CDR3 loop is CANSLSQGQGLYEQYF. The CDR3 bases are TGTGCCAACAGCTTAAGTCAGGGACAGGGTTTGTACGAGCAGTACTTC.

The genes are TRBV2 and TRBJ2-1; 7 nucleotides agree with TRBD1. V shed 7 bases, J shed 8 bases, and the junction held 8 bases outside the gene matches. The CDR3 is 13 amino acids. CDR1 and CDR2 from the germline V gene are SNHLY and FYNNEI. The CDR3 spells CASKRQGSDEQFF. Here the CDR3 DNA reads TGTGCCAGCAAAAGACAGGGTAGTGATGAGCAGTTCTTC.

V usage is TRBV4-1 and J usage is TRBJ1-1; 9 bases fit TRBD1. The V and J ends lost 7 bases and 1 base, in that order; junction bases with no gene match: 7. Germline V gene data show CDR1 as MGHRA and CDR2 as YSYEKL. The CDR3 extends over 15 amino acids. Here the CDR3 DNA reads TGCGCCAGCAACCAGGGGACAGGGAAGAACACTGAAGCTTTCTTT. Its translation: CASNQGTGKNTEAFF.

The chain links TRBV24-1 to TRBJ1-5, with no clear D. The CDR3 is made up of 14 amino acids. Trimming removed 4 bases at V and 0 bases at J, with 6 bases between. The germline V gene encodes CDR1 KGHDR and CDR2 SFDVKD. CDR3 in DNA: TGTGCCACCAGTGACTGGGGTAGCAATCAGCCCCAGCATTTT. This encodes CATSDWGSNQPQHF.

The V call is TRBV5-5, the J call TRBJ2-3; the match to TRBD1 covers 7 bases. J was trimmed by 5 bases and V by 0 bases; bases with no gene match: 3. CDR3 length: 14 amino acids. Germline V gene sequence: CDR1 SGHKS, CDR2 YYEKEE (reference sequence). The CDR3 DNA is TGTGCCAGCAGCTTGGCGGCAGGGGGAGATACGCAGTATTTT. The encoded protein is CASSLAAGGDTQYF.

The CDR3 here is CASSLVQPRDTEAFF. The CDR3 nucleotides read TGTGCCAGCAGCTTAGTCCAGCCCCGTGACACTGAAGCTTTCTTT. This rearrangement joins TRBV7-2 to TRBJ1-1; no clear D. The germline V gene encodes CDR1 SGHTA and CDR2 FQGNSA. V gave up 1 base and J gave up 3 bases, with 12 bases separating them. CDR3 length: 15 amino acids.

This clonotype was found a few times. The gene calls are TRBV15 and TRBJ2-1; D assignment may be TRBD1 or TRBD2 (6 bases each). Deletions cut 4 bases from V and 9 bases from J, with 13 bases between. Germline V gene lookup returns CDR1 LNHNV and CDR2 YYDKDF (reference sequence). The CDR3 consists of 13 residues. The CDR3 DNA reads TGTGCCACCAGCATTGGGGGGCTTGGTGAGCAGTTCTTC. Encoded protein: CATSIGGLGEQFF.

V and J are TRBV2 and TRBJ2-1; D remains unclear. The V gene lost 1 base and the J gene lost 10 bases, with 8 bases spanning the gap. The length of the CDR3 is 12 residues. CDR1 SNHLY and CDR2 FYNNEI come from the germline V gene. The CDR3 sequence: CASSEGGDEQFF. DNA of the CDR3: TGTGCCAGCAGTGAAGGGGGTGACGAGCAGTTCTTC.